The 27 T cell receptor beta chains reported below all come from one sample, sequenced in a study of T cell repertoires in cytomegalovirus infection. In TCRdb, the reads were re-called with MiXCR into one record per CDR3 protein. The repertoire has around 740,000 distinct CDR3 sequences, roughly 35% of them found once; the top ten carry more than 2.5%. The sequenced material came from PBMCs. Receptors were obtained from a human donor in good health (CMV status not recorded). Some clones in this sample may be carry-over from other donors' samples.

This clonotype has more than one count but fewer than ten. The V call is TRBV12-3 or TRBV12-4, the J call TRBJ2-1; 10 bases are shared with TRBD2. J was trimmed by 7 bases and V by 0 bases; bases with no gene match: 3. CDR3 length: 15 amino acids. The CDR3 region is CASSLAAGGWNEQFF. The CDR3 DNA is TGTGCCAGCAGTTTAGCAGCGGGGGGGTGGAATGAGCAGTTCTTC.

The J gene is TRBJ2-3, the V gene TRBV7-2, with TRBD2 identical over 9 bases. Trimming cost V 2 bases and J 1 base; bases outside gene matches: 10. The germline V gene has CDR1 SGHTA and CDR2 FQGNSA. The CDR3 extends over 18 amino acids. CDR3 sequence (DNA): TGTGCCAGCAGCTTAAACCCTGAACTAGCGGGCCGCACAGATACGCAGTATTTT. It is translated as CASSLNPELAGRTDTQYF.

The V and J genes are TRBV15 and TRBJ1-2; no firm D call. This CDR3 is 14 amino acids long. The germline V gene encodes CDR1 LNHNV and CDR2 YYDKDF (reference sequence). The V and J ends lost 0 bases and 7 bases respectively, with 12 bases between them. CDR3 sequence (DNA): TGTGCCACCAGCAGAGATCCGGCCGGCGGTGGCTACACCTTC. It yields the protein CATSRDPAGGGYTF.

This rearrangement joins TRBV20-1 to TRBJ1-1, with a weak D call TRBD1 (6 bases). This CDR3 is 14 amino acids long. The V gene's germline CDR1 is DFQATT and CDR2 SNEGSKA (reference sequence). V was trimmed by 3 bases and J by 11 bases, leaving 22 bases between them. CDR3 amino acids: CSASDVIQGEDAFF. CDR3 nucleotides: TGCAGTGCTAGCGATGTGATACAGGGCGAGGATGCTTTCTTT.

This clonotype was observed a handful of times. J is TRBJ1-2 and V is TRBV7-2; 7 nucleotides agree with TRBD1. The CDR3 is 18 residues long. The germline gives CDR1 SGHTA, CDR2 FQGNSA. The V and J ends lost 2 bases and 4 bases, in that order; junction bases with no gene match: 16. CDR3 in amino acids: CASSLQGSRGDRAYGYTF. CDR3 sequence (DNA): TGTGCCAGCAGCTTACAGGGTTCCCGAGGCGACAGGGCCTATGGCTACACCTTC.

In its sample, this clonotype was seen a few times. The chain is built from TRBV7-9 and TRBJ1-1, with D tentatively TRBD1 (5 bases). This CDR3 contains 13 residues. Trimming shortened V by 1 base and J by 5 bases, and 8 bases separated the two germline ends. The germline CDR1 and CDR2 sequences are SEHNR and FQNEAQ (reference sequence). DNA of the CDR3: TGTGCCAGCAGCTTAGACAGGCAGACTGAAGCTTTCTTT. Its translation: CASSLDRQTEAFF.

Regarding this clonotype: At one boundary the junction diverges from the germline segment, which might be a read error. CDR3 nucleotide sequence: TGTGCCAGCAGTGAAGAGACAGGGGACTATGGCTACAGCTTC. It translates to CASSEETGDYGYSF. V usage is TRBV6-1 and J usage is TRBJ1-2; 8 nucleotides align to TRBD1. Germline V lookup: CDR1 MNHNS, CDR2 SASEGT. This CDR3 region has 14 residues.

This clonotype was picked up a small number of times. The CDR3 protein is CASKPGGGIETQYF. The CDR3 DNA follows: TGTGCCAGCAAACCTGGAGGGGGTATCGAGACCCAGTACTTC. The J gene is TRBJ2-5, the V gene TRBV27, with D possibly being TRBD1 or TRBD2 (6 bases each). The CDR3 totals 14 residues. V lost 7 bases and J lost 5, with 17 bases in between. Germline V gene lookup returns CDR1 MNHEY and CDR2 SMNVEV (reference sequence).

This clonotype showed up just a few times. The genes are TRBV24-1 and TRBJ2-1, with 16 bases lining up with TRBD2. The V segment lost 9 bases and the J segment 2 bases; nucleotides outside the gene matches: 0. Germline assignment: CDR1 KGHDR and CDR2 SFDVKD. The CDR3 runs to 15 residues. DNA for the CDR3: TGTGCCACCGGGACTAGCGGGAGGGCCTACAATGAGCAGTTCTTC. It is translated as CATGTSGRAYNEQFF.

DNA of the CDR3: TGTGCCAGCAGTCCGGCACTGGGACGGAACTATGGCTACACCTTC. Translated: CASSPALGRNYGYTF. The V gene is TRBV28, the J gene TRBJ1-2, with D tentatively TRBD1 (5 bases). Trimming took 5 bases from V and 2 from J, leaving 15 bases between them. CDR1 is MDHEN and CDR2 is SYDVKM in the germline V gene. CDR3 length equals 15 residues.

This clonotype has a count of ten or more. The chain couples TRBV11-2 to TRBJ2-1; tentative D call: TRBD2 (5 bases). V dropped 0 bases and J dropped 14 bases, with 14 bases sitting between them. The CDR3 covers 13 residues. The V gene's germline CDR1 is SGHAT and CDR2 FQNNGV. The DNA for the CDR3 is TGTGCCAGCAGCTTAGAGGTTGGAACTAGGAAGTTCTTC. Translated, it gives CASSLEVGTRKFF.

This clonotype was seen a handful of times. The CDR3 region has the DNA TGCAGCGTGACCCGGACAGGGCGGGGCACTGAAGCTTTCTTT. This encodes CSVTRTGRGTEAFF. The J gene is TRBJ1-1, the V gene TRBV29-1, with TRBD1 matching 8 bases. V shed 6 bases and J 4 bases; nucleotides not matched to a gene: 10. CDR3 length: 14 residues. Germline CDR1 reads SQVTM; CDR2 reads ANQGSEA.

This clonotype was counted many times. DNA of the CDR3: TGTGCCAGCAGTGCTGTCGAGACCGATGCGAACAATGAGCAGTTCTTC. Translation: CASSAVETDANNEQFF. The J gene is TRBJ2-1, the V gene TRBV27; D uncertain. The CDR3 has 16 amino acids. V dropped 5 bases and J dropped 5 bases, with 19 bases sitting between them. The germline CDR1 and CDR2 sequences are MNHEY and SMNVEV (reference sequence).

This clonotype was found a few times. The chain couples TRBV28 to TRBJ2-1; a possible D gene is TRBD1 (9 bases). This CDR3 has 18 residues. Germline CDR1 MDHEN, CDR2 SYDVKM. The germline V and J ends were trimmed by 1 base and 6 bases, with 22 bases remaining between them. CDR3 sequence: CASSLSVSGTGFINEQFF. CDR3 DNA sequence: TGTGCCAGCAGTTTATCGGTTAGCGGGACAGGGTTTATCAATGAGCAGTTCTTC.

CDR3 coding DNA: TGTGCCAGCAGCCCCAATTGGGTCTATGGCTACACCTTC. Amino acids: CASSPNWVYGYTF. This sequence joins TRBV12-3 or TRBV12-4 and TRBJ1-2; no reliable D call. Trimming stripped 6 bases from V and 4 bases from J, with 12 bases between. The length of the CDR3 is 13 residues.

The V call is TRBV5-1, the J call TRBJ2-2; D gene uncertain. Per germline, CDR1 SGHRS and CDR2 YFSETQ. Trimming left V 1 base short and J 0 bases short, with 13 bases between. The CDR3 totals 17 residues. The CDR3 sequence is CASSLTAGAANTGELFF. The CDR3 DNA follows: TGCGCCAGCAGCTTGACCGCAGGAGCCGCGAACACCGGGGAGCTGTTTTTT.

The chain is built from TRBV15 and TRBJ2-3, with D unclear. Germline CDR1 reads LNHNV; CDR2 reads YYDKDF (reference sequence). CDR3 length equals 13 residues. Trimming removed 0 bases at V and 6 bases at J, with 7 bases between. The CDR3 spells CATSRDYGDTQYF. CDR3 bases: TGTGCCACCAGCAGAGACTACGGGGATACGCAGTATTTT.

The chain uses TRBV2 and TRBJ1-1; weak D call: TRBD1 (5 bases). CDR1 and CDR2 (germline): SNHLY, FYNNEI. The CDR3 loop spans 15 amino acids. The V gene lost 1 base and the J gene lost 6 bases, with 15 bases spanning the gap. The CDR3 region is CASSEGEAGRAEAFF. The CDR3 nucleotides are TGTGCCAGCAGTGAAGGGGAGGCAGGGAGGGCTGAAGCTTTCTTT.

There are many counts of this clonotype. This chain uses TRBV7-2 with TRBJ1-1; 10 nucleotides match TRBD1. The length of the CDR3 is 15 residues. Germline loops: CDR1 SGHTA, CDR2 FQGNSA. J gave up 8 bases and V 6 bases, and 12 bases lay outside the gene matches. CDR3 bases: TGTGCCAGCAGTTTGGCTACGGGACAGGGGAAAGAAGCTTTCTTT. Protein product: CASSLATGQGKEAFF.

DNA of the CDR3: TGTGCCAGCAGTGGGCACTTGGGGAACAAGGTGCCCCAGCATTTT. This codes for CASSGHLGNKVPQHF. This chain uses TRBV28 with TRBJ1-5; no clear D. Germline CDR1 reads MDHEN; CDR2 reads SYDVKM. V was cut by 5 bases and J by 9 bases, with 20 bases left in between. The CDR3 extends over 15 amino acids.

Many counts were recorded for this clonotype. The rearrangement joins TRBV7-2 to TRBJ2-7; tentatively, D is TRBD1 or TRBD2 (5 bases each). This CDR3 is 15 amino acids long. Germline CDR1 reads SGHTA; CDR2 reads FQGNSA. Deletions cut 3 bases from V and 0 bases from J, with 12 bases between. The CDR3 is CASSFTGTSSYEQYF. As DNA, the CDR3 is TGTGCCAGCAGCTTTACGGGGACCTCCTCCTACGAGCAGTACTTC.

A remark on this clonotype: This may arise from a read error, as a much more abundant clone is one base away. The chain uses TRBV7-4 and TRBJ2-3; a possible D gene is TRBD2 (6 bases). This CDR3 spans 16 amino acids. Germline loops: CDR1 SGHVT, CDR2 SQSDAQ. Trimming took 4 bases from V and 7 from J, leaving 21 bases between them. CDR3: CASSYPGSGSTNTQYF. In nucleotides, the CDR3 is TGTGCCAGCAGCTACCCGGGTAGCGGTAGCACGAATACGCAGTATTTT.

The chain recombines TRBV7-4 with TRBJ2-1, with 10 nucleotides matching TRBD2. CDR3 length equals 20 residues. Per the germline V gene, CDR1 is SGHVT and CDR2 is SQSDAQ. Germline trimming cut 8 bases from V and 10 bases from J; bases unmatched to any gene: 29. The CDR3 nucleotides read TGTGCCAGCTTGAGGTTCTGCGGACTAGCGGCGGACGGAGGGGCCAAGGAGCAGTTCTTC. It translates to CASLRFCGLAADGGAKEQFF.

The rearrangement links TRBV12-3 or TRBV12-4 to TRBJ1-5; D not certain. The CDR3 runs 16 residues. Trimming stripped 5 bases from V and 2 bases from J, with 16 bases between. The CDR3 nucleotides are TGTGCCAGCAGTCTGCGGGAGGGAACAGGCAATCAGCCCCAGCATTTT. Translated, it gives CASSLREGTGNQPQHF.

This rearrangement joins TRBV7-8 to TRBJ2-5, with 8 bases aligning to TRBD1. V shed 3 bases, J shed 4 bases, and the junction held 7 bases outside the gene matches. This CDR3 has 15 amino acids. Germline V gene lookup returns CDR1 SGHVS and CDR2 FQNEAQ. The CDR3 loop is CASSFTDRARETQYF. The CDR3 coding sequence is TGTGCCAGCAGCTTTACGGACAGGGCCAGAGAGACCCAGTACTTC. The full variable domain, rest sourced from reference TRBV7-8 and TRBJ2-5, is GAGVSQSPRYKVAKRGQDVALRCDPISGHVSLFWYQQALGQGPEFLTYFQNEAQLDKSGLPSDRFFAERPEGSVSTLKIQRTQQEDSAVYLCASSFTDRARETQYFGPGTRLLVL.

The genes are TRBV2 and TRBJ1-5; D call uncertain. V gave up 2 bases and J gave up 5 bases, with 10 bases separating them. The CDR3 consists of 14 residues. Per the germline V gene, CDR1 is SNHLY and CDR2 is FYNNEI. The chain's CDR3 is CASSESGDDQPQHF. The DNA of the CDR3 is TGTGCCAGCAGTGAATCTGGGGATGATCAGCCCCAGCATTTT.

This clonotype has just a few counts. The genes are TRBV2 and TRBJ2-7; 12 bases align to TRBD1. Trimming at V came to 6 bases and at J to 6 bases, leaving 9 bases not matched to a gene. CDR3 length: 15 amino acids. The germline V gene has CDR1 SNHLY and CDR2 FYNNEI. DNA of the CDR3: TGTGCCAGCAGGGGGACAGGGGGCGCACAGCGCGAGCAGTACTTC. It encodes CASRGTGGAQREQYF.